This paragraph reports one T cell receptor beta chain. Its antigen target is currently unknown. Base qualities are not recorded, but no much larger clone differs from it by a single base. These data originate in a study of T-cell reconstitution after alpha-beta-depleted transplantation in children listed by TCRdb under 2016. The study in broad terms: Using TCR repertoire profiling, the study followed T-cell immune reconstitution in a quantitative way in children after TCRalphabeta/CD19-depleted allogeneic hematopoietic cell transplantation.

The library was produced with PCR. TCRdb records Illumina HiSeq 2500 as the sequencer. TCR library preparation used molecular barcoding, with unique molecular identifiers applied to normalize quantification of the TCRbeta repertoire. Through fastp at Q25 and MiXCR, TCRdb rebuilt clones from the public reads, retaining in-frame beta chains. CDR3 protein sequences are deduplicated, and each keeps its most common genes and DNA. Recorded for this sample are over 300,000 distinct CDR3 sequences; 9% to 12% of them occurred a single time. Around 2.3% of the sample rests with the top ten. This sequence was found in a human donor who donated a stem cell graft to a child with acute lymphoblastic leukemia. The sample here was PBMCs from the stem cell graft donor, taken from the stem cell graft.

The CDR3 amino acid sequence is: CASSFEGVELFF. The nucleotide sequence is given as TGCGCCAGCAGCTTTGAAGGTGTGGAGCTGTTTTTT. The chain employs TRBV5-1 and TRBJ2-2; the D gene remains uncertain. Sequences SGHRS (CDR1) and YFSETQ (CDR2) are obtained from the germline V gene. At the junction V is shortened by 2 bases and J by 10 bases, with 9 bases in between. The CDR3 runs 12 residues from the cysteine to the phenylalanine. This entry keeps only the CDR3 DNA: 36 bases, framed from base 1.